This T cell receptor (beta chain) emerged from a study of graft-versus-host responses after intestinal transplantation. Profiling relied on immunoSEQ multiplex PCR, and the TCRdb table lists in-frame clones only, not all of them. This table holds about 88,000 clones, approximately 90% found once. In the case of this clone: Its antigen is unidentified.

The CDR3 totals 17 residues. V shed 0 bases and J shed 0 bases, with 15 bases lying between them. CDR1 KGHSH and CDR2 LQKENI come from the germline V gene. The gene calls are TRBV18 and TRBJ2-7, with D perhaps matching TRBD2 (5 bases). Sample: unstimulated CD4+ T cells sorted from spleen or lymph node cells, taken before transplant. The sequence came from a human donor who was the organ donor for an intestinal transplant. CDR3 region: CASSPPAAGKSSYEQYF. In nucleotides, the CDR3 is TGTGCCAGCTCACCACCGGCCGCCGGGAAGAGCTCCTACGAGCAGTACTTC.